The clone carrying this TCR beta chain appeared a single time. Antigen specificity is unknown. This record comes from a study of cytomegalovirus exposure and HLA in healthy donors. PCR was performed using 60 Vbeta and 13 Jbeta primers. Only in-frame clones appear in the TCRdb table, and some are missing; sequencing was by immunoSEQ multiplex PCR. Of about 88,000 clones listed, just under 90% were seen once; the top ten hold roughly 2.2%. Study-level points and caveats: In vitro assays verified that three CMV-associated chains recognized CMV antigens specifically. Productive rates of about 87% or about 30% were seen for most TCR beta V segments in an earlier analysis. An analysis was carried out at a later point. It showed that HLA-associated TCR beta chains were more clonally expanded than equally common non-associated chains. Reportedly, fewer N-insertions than the 666-donor mean appeared in an Asian-associated ancestry cluster in a later analysis.

The trim removed 7 bases at V and 2 bases at J, leaving 1 base unmatched. Germline loops: CDR1 SQVTM, CDR2 ANQGSEA. This CDR3 region has 11 residues. This sequence originates from a man aged 18-30 years in good health and CMV-seronegative. The rearrangement uses TRBV29-1 and TRBJ1-2, with TRBD1 identical over 7 bases. Material: PBMCs. This chain's CDR3 is CSGGQNYGYTF. The CDR3 DNA reads TGCAGCGGGGGACAGAACTATGGCTACACCTTC.